These 20 T cell receptor beta chains share one sample of origin, sequenced in a study of blood T cell repertoires in COVID-19. Assay used: immunoSEQ multiplex PCR; TCRdb lists only in-frame clones, some missing. The sample shows about 190,000 clones, 80% of them seen only once. The sequenced sample consisted of peripheral blood. The origin of the receptors is a man aged 55 to 70 with acute or convalescent COVID-19.

The rearrangement links TRBV11-2 to TRBJ2-2; no reliable D call. The CDR3 loop spans 13 amino acids. V was clipped by 1 base and J by 7 bases, with 7 bases between them. Looked up from germline, CDR1 is SGHAT and CDR2 is FQNNGV. CDR3 coding DNA: TGTGCCAGCAGCTTAGTGGAGATCGGGGAGCTGTTTTTT. It translates to CASSLVEIGELFF.

The chain employs TRBV7-9 and TRBJ1-6; possible D gene TRBD1, 5 bases. Germline V gene lookup returns CDR1 SEHNR and CDR2 FQNEAQ (reference sequence). CDR3 length: 14 residues. V was pared by 5 bases and J by 10 bases, with 15 bases between. CDR3 amino acids: CASSRPGGVSPLHF. The CDR3 DNA sequence: TGTGCCAGCAGCCGCCCCGGAGGGGTCTCACCCCTCCACTTT.

Here the CDR3 reads CASSSDFVTYNEQFF. The CDR3 DNA follows: TGTGCCAGCAGTTCGGACTTCGTGACCTACAATGAGCAGTTCTTC. The chain couples TRBV5-6 to TRBJ2-1; tentative D call: TRBD2 (5 bases). V was shortened by 5 bases and J by 2 bases, with 14 bases between the two germline ends. The CDR3 loop spans 15 amino acids. The germline CDR1 and CDR2 sequences are SGHDT and YYEEEE. Filled out from reference TRBV5-6 and TRBJ2-1, the complete variable domain reads DAGVTQSPTHLIKTRGQQVTLRCSPKSGHDTVSWYQQALGQGPQFIFQYYEEEERQRGNFPDRFSGHQFPNYSSELNVNALLLGDSALYLCASSSDFVTYNEQFFGPGTRLTVL.

The chain links TRBV19 to TRBJ2-7, with a possible D match to TRBD1 (6 bases). CDR1 and CDR2 from the germline V gene are LNHDA and SQIVND (reference sequence). The CDR3 has 14 residues. Trimming pared 8 bases from V and 2 bases from J, leaving 16 bases between. In nucleotides, the CDR3 is TGTGCCAGTTCCAGGGGTGACAGGCCCTACGAGCAGTACTTC. Its translation is CASSRGDRPYEQYF.

The V gene is TRBV11-2, the J gene TRBJ2-7; 7 bases align to TRBD1. CDR3 length equals 13 residues. V was pared by 4 bases and J by 2 bases, with 2 bases of the junction left unmatched. Looked up from germline, CDR1 is SGHAT and CDR2 is FQNNGV. CDR3 nucleotides: TGTGCCAGCAGCTGGACAGGAGCCTACGAGCAGTACTTC. Its protein product is CASSWTGAYEQYF.

The chain carries TRBV30 and TRBJ1-5; no clear D. Germline V gene sequence: CDR1 GTSNPN, CDR2 SVGIG (reference sequence). This CDR3 comprises 13 residues. With 5 bases removed from V and 2 bases from J, the gap between germline ends came to 10 bases. CDR3 DNA: TGTGCCTGGGAGGGCGGGGGCAATCAGCCCCAGCATTTT. It codes for CAWEGGGNQPQHF. Full variable domain (missing parts from reference TRBV30 and TRBJ1-5): SQTIHQWPATLVQPVGSPLSLECTVEGTSNPNLYWYRQAAGRGLQLLFYSVGIGQISSEVPQNLSASRPQDRQFILSSKKLLLSDSGFYLCAWEGGGNQPQHFGDGTRLSIL.

The chain uses TRBV28 and TRBJ2-2; no definite D call. With 7 bases removed from V and 2 bases from J, the gap between germline ends came to 8 bases. Germline values: CDR1 MDHEN, CDR2 SYDVKM. The CDR3 spans 13 residues. The CDR3 spells CASNVLNTGELFF. DNA of the CDR3: TGTGCCAGCAATGTACTTAACACCGGGGAGCTGTTTTTT.

This chain uses TRBV6-5 with TRBJ1-4, with TRBD1 matching over 8 bases. The V gene end was trimmed by 2 bases and the J gene end by 4 bases; junction bases not matched to a gene: 3. The CDR3 totals 15 residues. Germline V lookup: CDR1 MNHEY, CDR2 SVGAGI. This chain's CDR3 is CASSYRDRINEKLFF. The CDR3 DNA sequence: TGTGCCAGCAGTTACCGGGACAGGATTAATGAAAAACTGTTTTTT.

The chain uses TRBV4-2 and TRBJ2-2, with TRBD2 matching 13 bases. This CDR3 comprises 19 residues. Germline assignment: CDR1 LGHNA and CDR2 YNFKEQ. The V segment lost 1 base and the J segment 2 bases; nucleotides outside the gene matches: 7. CDR3 amino acids: CASSQAPRLAGGNTGELFF. DNA of the CDR3: TGTGCCAGCAGCCAAGCCCCCCGACTAGCGGGGGGAAACACCGGGGAGCTGTTTTTT.

V and J are TRBV29-1 and TRBJ1-4; D gene ambiguous. This CDR3 is built from 12 residues. Germline assignment: CDR1 SQVTM and CDR2 ANQGSEA. V lost 2 bases to trimming and J lost 11 bases, with 12 bases between them. The CDR3 here is CSVELGVGKLFF. CDR3 coding DNA: TGCAGCGTTGAATTGGGAGTCGGGAAACTGTTTTTT.

This clone has only one observation. The chain couples TRBV7-2 to TRBJ1-3; perhaps TRBD1 as D (6 bases). The CDR3 length is 15 residues. V lost 6 bases to trimming and J lost 4 bases, with 16 bases between them. CDR1 and CDR2 (germline): SGHTA, FQGNSA. CDR3 protein: CASRLTGTGGNTIYF. The CDR3 nucleotides read TGTGCCAGCAGGCTCACAGGGACGGGGGGAAACACCATATATTTT.

The genes are TRBV4-1 and TRBJ2-7; 9 bases map to TRBD1. V lost 4 bases, J lost 5 bases, and 9 bases stayed unmatched. Germline CDR1 is MGHRA and CDR2 is YSYEKL. This CDR3 spans 15 amino acids. The CDR3 here is CASSLNRDRVDEQYF. The CDR3 coding sequence is TGCGCCAGCAGCCTGAACCGGGACAGGGTTGACGAGCAGTACTTC.

This sequence joins TRBV12-5 and TRBJ2-3, with D perhaps TRBD1 (6 bases). The CDR3 covers 17 residues. Germline values: CDR1 LGHNT, CDR2 FRNRAP. V lost 7 bases, J lost 1 base, and 21 bases lay in between. CDR3 residues: CASEPPGQPLGTDTQYF. In nucleotides, the CDR3 is TGTGCTAGTGAACCCCCGGGACAACCCCTAGGCACAGATACGCAGTATTTT.

J is TRBJ1-2 and V is TRBV5-4, with D tentatively TRBD1 (5 bases). V lost 0 bases to trimming and J lost 3 bases, with 9 bases between them. Per germline, CDR1 SGHNT and CDR2 YYREEE (reference sequence). CDR3 length equals 14 residues. CDR3 in amino acids: CASSLVGGDYGYTF. DNA for the CDR3: TGTGCCAGCAGCTTGGTAGGAGGGGACTATGGCTACACCTTC.

V usage is TRBV10-1 and J usage is TRBJ2-3, with 7 nucleotides matching TRBD1. Germline-derived CDR1 and CDR2 are WNHNN and SYGVQD (reference sequence). The CDR3 contains 16 residues. V was clipped by 5 bases and J by 0 bases; unmatched bases: 8. In DNA form, the CDR3 reads TGCGCCAGCAGTTATCTTCAGGGGGTTAGCACAGATACGCAGTATTTT. It is translated as CASSYLQGVSTDTQYF.

The chain couples TRBV5-8 to TRBJ1-1; 9 nucleotides align to TRBD1. With 2 bases clipped from V and 6 bases from J, the junction kept 8 bases outside the gene matches. Per germline, CDR1 SGHTS and CDR2 YDEGEE. The CDR3 is made up of 15 amino acids. The DNA of the CDR3 is TGTGCCAGCAGCTTTACAGGGGGCTTTTTGGCTGAAGCTTTCTTT. Amino acid sequence: CASSFTGGFLAEAFF.

This rearrangement joins TRBV18 to TRBJ2-7; the D gene is possibly TRBD2 (5 bases). Germline-derived CDR1 and CDR2 are KGHSH and LQKENI. This CDR3 is 14 amino acids long. Trimming removed 1 base from V and 2 bases from J, with 9 bases in between. The CDR3 spells CASSPLSRAYEQYF. In DNA, the CDR3 is TGTGCCAGCTCACCACTTTCGAGGGCCTACGAGCAGTACTTC.

The CDR3 sequence: CASTATDSYGYTF. CDR3 nucleotides: TGTGCCAGCACCGCTACGGACAGCTATGGCTACACCTTC. The chain has TRBV7-9 and TRBJ1-2, with D possibly matching TRBD1 (6 bases). The germline CDR1 and CDR2 sequences are SEHNR and FQNEAQ (reference sequence). Trimming cost V 7 bases and J 4 bases, with 13 bases left between them. This CDR3 is 13 amino acids long.

The V and J genes are TRBV10-3 and TRBJ2-1; 7 bases line up with TRBD2. V shed 3 bases and J 3 bases; nucleotides not matched to a gene: 8. CDR1 is ENHRY, CDR2 SYGVKD, per germline. The CDR3 consists of 16 residues. This CDR3 is CAISDRGGRYYNEQFF. In DNA, the CDR3 is TGTGCCATCAGTGATAGGGGCGGGAGATACTACAATGAGCAGTTCTTC.

This clone has more than one count but fewer than ten. This sequence joins TRBV4-1 and TRBJ2-7; 9 nucleotides align to TRBD2. V was pared by 4 bases and J by 5 bases, with 15 bases of the junction left unmatched. The germline V gene encodes CDR1 MGHRA and CDR2 YSYEKL. This CDR3 has 17 residues. The CDR3 is CASSPGRRRLAVHEQYF. The CDR3 bases are TGCGCCAGCAGCCCAGGTCGGCGGAGACTAGCGGTCCACGAGCAGTACTTC.